A selection of T cell receptor beta chains follows, all from one sample in a study of Graves' ophthalmopathy and Graves' hyperthyroidism. TCRdb itself ran the multiplex PCR reads through MiXCR, one entry per CDR3 protein. The sample carries roughly 400,000 distinct CDR3 sequences, 17% recorded once. What was sequenced was peripheral blood. The receptors originated from an adult woman with stable Graves' hyperthyroidism. Each CDR3 is given with its conserved first and last residue. D genes are given only for firm matches. The size of a clone is reported for some rows only, either as once, few or many, or as a class for expanded clones.

V gene	clone size	J gene	D gene	CDR3 DNA	CDR3 protein
TRBV2	many	TRBJ2-5	.	TGTGCCAGCAGTGAAAGGATGCGCTATGAAGAGACCCAGTACTTC	CASSERMRYEETQYF
TRBV6-2/TRBV6-3	many	TRBJ2-4	.	TGTGCCAGCAGTCCGATGTCCTCGGGTGACATTAAGTACTTC	CASSPMSSGDIKYF
TRBV11-2	many	TRBJ2-5	TRBD2	TGTGCCAGCAGTTACATCGTCGGGACTAGTCACCAAGAGACCCAGTACTTC	CASSYIVGTSHQETQYF
TRBV28	many	TRBJ2-5	.	TGTGCCAGCAGTTCGAACGAACAGGAACTGGCCCAAGAGACCCAGTACTTC	CASSSNEQELAQETQYF
TRBV12-3/TRBV12-4	many	TRBJ1-3	.	TGTGCCAGCAGTTCCGGGGGACGGCGATCCTCTGGAAACACCATATATTTT	CASSSGGRRSSGNTIYF
TRBV27	many	TRBJ1-1	.	TGTGCCAGCAGTTTAAGTGGCGACACCCCCGGGACTGAAGCTTTCTTT	CASSLSGDTPGTEAFF
TRBV3-1	.	TRBJ1-1	.	TGTGCCAGCAGCCAAGCGGGACACACTGAAGCTTTCTTT	CASSQAGHTEAFF
TRBV20-1	many	TRBJ2-7	TRBD2	TGCAGTGCTAGAGATAGCGGGCGGGGGGTAGCCTACGAGCAGTACTTC	CSARDSGRGVAYEQYF
TRBV7-2	many	TRBJ2-5	TRBD2	TGTGCCAGCAGCCTCCGGACTAGCGGGATTGGGGAGACCCAGTACTTC	CASSLRTSGIGETQYF
TRBV6-5	many	TRBJ2-7	TRBD1	TGTGCCAGCAGTTCTCCGGGACAGGGGGCCAGCGAGCAGTACTTC	CASSSPGQGASEQYF
TRBV19	many	TRBJ1-1	.	TGTGCCAGTAGTATGCAGAGCGGAGCTTTCTTT	CASSMQSGAFF
TRBV15	many	TRBJ2-5	TRBD2	TGTGCCACCAGCAAAAGCGGGAGGGGGAGAGAGACCCAGTACTTC	CATSKSGRGRETQYF
TRBV28	many	TRBJ1-1	TRBD1	TGTGCCAGCAGACCAGGGGGGACAGGGGGGAACACTGAAGCTTTCTTT	CASRPGGTGGNTEAFF
TRBV28	.	TRBJ1-1	.	TGTGCCAGCAGTCCTGGCCCGGGACACCCGATCATGAACACTGATGCTTTCTTT	CASSPGPGHPIMNTDAFF
TRBV3-1	many	TRBJ2-7	.	TGTGCCAGCAGCCAAGGACTAGACATCTACGAGCAGTACTTC	CASSQGLDIYEQYF
TRBV29-1	many	TRBJ2-7	.	TGCAGCGTCCAATGGGACAACCGATACGAGCAGTACTTC	CSVQWDNRYEQYF
TRBV6-1	many	TRBJ1-5	TRBD1	TGTGCCAGCAGTGTCGGGACAGGCGACAATCAGCCCCAGCATTTT	CASSVGTGDNQPQHF
TRBV6-4	few	TRBJ1-1	.	TGTGCCAGCAGTGACTACGCCCCAATGGGGGCGAACACTGAAGCTTTCTTT	CASSDYAPMGANTEAFF
TRBV24-1	many	TRBJ2-5	.	TGTGCCACCAGTGATTTGAGTGGGGGAGAGACCCAGTACTTC	CATSDLSGGETQYF
TRBV6-1	many	TRBJ2-7	TRBD1	TGTGCCAGCAGTGTAGGGACAGCCTACGAGCAGTACTTC	CASSVGTAYEQYF
TRBV18	many	TRBJ2-7	TRBD2	TGTGCCAGCTCACCCACTAGCGGGAGGTTTGAGCAGTACTTC	CASSPTSGRFEQYF
TRBV7-2	many	TRBJ2-5	.	TGTGCCAGCAGCTTCATTGTGGGGGAGACCCAGTACTTC	CASSFIVGETQYF
TRBV18	few	TRBJ2-7	.	TGTGCCAGCTCACCACAGGCGACAGTACCAGCCTACGAGCAGTACTTC	CASSPQATVPAYEQYF
TRBV6-2/TRBV6-3	few	TRBJ1-2	.	TGTGCCAGCAGCCCGGGGGCTCTACTCTATGGCTACACCTTC	CASSPGALLYGYTF
TRBV6-2/TRBV6-3	.	TRBJ2-7	TRBD2	TGTGCCAGCAGTCGCATAGCGGGGGACTACGAGCAGTACTTC	CASSRIAGDYEQYF
TRBV5-5	.	TRBJ2-5	TRBD1	TGTGCCAGCAGCTTGGTTCCCGGGACAGGGAAAGAGACCCAGTACTTC	CASSLVPGTGKETQYF
TRBV5-1	many	TRBJ2-5	.	TGCGCCAGCAGCCCGGTAGCGAGCAACCAAGAGACCCAGTACTTC	CASSPVASNQETQYF
TRBV20-1	many	TRBJ1-1	.	TGCAGTGCTAGAGGTATACAGTTGAACACTGAAGCTTTCTTT	CSARGIQLNTEAFF
TRBV18	.	TRBJ1-1	.	TGTGCCAGCTCACGAGGAGCAGCGCGGAACACTGAAGCTTTCTTT	CASSRGAARNTEAFF
TRBV7-8	many	TRBJ2-5	.	TGTGCCAGCAGCTTAGCGGCCCTAGAGACCCAGTACTTC	CASSLAALETQYF
TRBV10-3	.	TRBJ2-4	TRBD2	TGTGCCATCAGTGGGACTAGCGGGAGATTAGCCAAAAACATTAAGTACTTC	CAISGTSGRLAKNIKYF
TRBV29-1	many	TRBJ2-5	TRBD2	TGCAGCGTTGGAGGGACTAGCGGGCAAGAGACCCAGTACTTC	CSVGGTSGQETQYF
TRBV4-3	many	TRBJ2-7	TRBD1	TGCGCCAGCAGCCAAAGGACAGGGGTGTACTACAAGCAGTACTTC	CASSQRTGVYYKQYF
TRBV2	.	TRBJ1-2	TRBD1	TGTGCCAGCAGAAGGGCAGGGGGAGACTATGGCTACACCTTC	CASRRAGGDYGYTF
TRBV12-3/TRBV12-4	.	TRBJ2-7	.	TGTGCCAGCAGTTTCTCCGCTAGCGACCTTACCTTCTACGAGCAGTACTTC	CASSFSASDLTFYEQYF
TRBV6-2/TRBV6-3	many	TRBJ2-2	.	TGTGCCAGCAGTTACACAGGGATAACCGGGGAGCTGTTTTTT	CASSYTGITGELFF
TRBV10-3	few	TRBJ2-3	.	TGTGCCATCAGTGAGTCGTATCTTGTGAGCGATACGCAGTATTTT	CAISESYLVSDTQYF
TRBV6-1	many	TRBJ1-2	.	TGTGCCAGCAGTGAAGGGGTCAACTATGGCTACACCTTC	CASSEGVNYGYTF
TRBV19	many	TRBJ1-1	.	TGTGCCAGTAGGATCCAGGGAGAAGCTTTCTTT	CASRIQGEAFF
TRBV6-1	.	TRBJ2-7	.	TGTGCCAGCAGAAATAGCGGAGCTACCTACGAGCAGTACTTC	CASRNSGATYEQYF
TRBV5-1	many	TRBJ2-7	.	TGCGCCAGCAGTGGACTAATAGATAACGAGCAGTACTTC	CASSGLIDNEQYF
TRBV24-1	many	TRBJ1-5	TRBD1	TGTGCCACCAGTGATGCGGGACAGGGTAATCAGCCCCAGCATTTT	CATSDAGQGNQPQHF
TRBV12-3/TRBV12-4	many	TRBJ2-7	.	TGTGCCAGCAGTTTCAGTCGCGAGCAGTACTTC	CASSFSREQYF
TRBV11-2	many	TRBJ1-2	TRBD1	TGTGCCAGCACCGGGACAGGGCGAAACTATGGCTACACCTTC	CASTGTGRNYGYTF
TRBV9	many	TRBJ2-2	.	TGTGCCAGCAGCGTAGATCCGGGCCCGAACACCGGGGAGCTGTTTTTT	CASSVDPGPNTGELFF
TRBV6-1	.	TRBJ2-6	.	TGTGCCAGCAGTATTCGTCTCTCTGGGGCCAACGTCCTGACTTTC	CASSIRLSGANVLTF
TRBV11-2	many	TRBJ2-7	TRBD2	TGTGCCAGCAGCCTAGGCGGGGGGGCCATCTACGAGCAGTACTTC	CASSLGGGAIYEQYF
TRBV7-2	many	TRBJ1-6	.	TGTGCCAGCAGCTTAGGATTCCGTGGGGGGAATTCACCCCTCCACTTT	CASSLGFRGGNSPLHF
TRBV12-3/TRBV12-4	many	TRBJ1-2	TRBD1	TGTGCCAGCAGTTCCCGGACAGGAGGGGGCTACACCTTC	CASSSRTGGGYTF
TRBV20-1	many	TRBJ1-1	TRBD1	TGCAGTGCCATCACAGGGGGGAACACTGAAGCTTTCTTT	CSAITGGNTEAFF
TRBV15	many	TRBJ2-2	.	TGTGCCACCAGCAGAGATTGGGGGTCGGGGGACACCGGGGAGCTGTTTTTT	CATSRDWGSGDTGELFF
TRBV4-1	many	TRBJ1-5	.	TGCGCCAGCAGCCAAGAAGGTATCAGCGGAACCCAGCATTTT	CASSQEGISGTQHF